Below, 7 T cell receptor beta chains from the same sample are listed, as sequenced in a study of T cell changes during pregnancy in multiple sclerosis. Here immunoSEQ multiplex PCR was the method, and the copy in TCRdb shows in-frame clones only, minus some. The sample has roughly 90,000 clones, 85% to 95% seen once; the top ten hold around 1.8%. Sample: peripheral blood, taken in the first trimester of pregnancy. The receptors were gathered from a female donor in good health, enrolled as a control in a pregnancy study.

The V gene is TRBV4-1, the J gene TRBJ2-1, with 9 bases matching TRBD1. This CDR3 region has 15 residues. The V segment lost 3 bases and the J segment 2 bases; nucleotides outside the gene matches: 2. Germline V gene sequence: CDR1 MGHRA, CDR2 YSYEKL. Here the CDR3 reads CASSQGQGAYNEQFF. The CDR3 DNA reads TGCGCCAGCAGCCAGGGACAGGGAGCCTACAATGAGCAGTTCTTC.

CDR3 amino acids: CASSFPGTGANTGELFF. CDR3 in DNA: TGTGCCAGCAGTTTCCCCGGGACAGGGGCGAACACCGGGGAGCTGTTTTTT. This chain joins TRBV28 and TRBJ2-2, with TRBD1 identical over 10 bases. The CDR3 loop spans 17 amino acids. V shed 3 bases and J 0 bases; nucleotides not matched to a gene: 4. CDR1 and CDR2 from the germline V gene are MDHEN and SYDVKM.

This chain links TRBV6-5 with TRBJ1-2; no reliable D call. This CDR3 has 16 amino acids. V lost 0 bases and J 0 bases, leaving 11 bases between the germline ends. Per germline, CDR1 MNHEY and CDR2 SVGAGI. CDR3 sequence (DNA): TGTGCCAGCAGTTACTCCCCCTCTACAGCTAACTATGGCTACACCTTC. It codes for CASSYSPSTANYGYTF.

The rearrangement joins TRBV5-4 to TRBJ1-6, with TRBD1 as a possible D gene (5 bases). The V and J ends lost 1 base and 13 bases respectively, with 15 bases between them. There are 14 residues in the CDR3. Germline assignment: CDR1 SGHNT and CDR2 YYREEE (reference sequence). The CDR3 bases are TGTGCCAGCAGCTTGCGGGGGAGCACGGGCCCCCTCCACTTT. Its translation is CASSLRGSTGPLHF. The full variable domain, completed using reference TRBV5-4 and TRBJ1-6, is ETGVTQSPTHLIKTRGQQVTLRCSSQSGHNTVSWYQQALGQGPQFIFQYYREEENGRGNFPPRFSGLQFPNYSSELNVNALELDDSALYLCASSLRGSTGPLHFGNGTRLTVT.

This chain connects TRBV7-9 to TRBJ1-3; D gene uncertain. Germline V gene data show CDR1 as SEHNR and CDR2 as FQNEAQ (reference sequence). The CDR3 is 15 amino acids. Trimming took 4 bases from V and 0 from J, leaving 10 bases between them. The CDR3 spells CASSSTSISGNTIYF. The DNA of the CDR3 is TGTGCCAGCAGCTCCACAAGTATCTCTGGAAACACCATATATTTT.

The genes are TRBV4-3 and TRBJ1-1; D is unclear. This CDR3 spans 13 amino acids. Germline V gene lookup returns CDR1 LGHNA and CDR2 YSLEER. V lost 8 bases to trimming and J lost 2 bases, with 12 bases between them. The CDR3 DNA reads as TGCGCCAGCCAAAACACGTTCAACACTGAAGCTTTCTTT. Translated, it gives CASQNTFNTEAFF.

The count of this clone is one. The rearrangement uses TRBV6-5 and TRBJ1-2; possibly TRBD1 for D (6 bases). The CDR3 totals 13 residues. Germline loops: CDR1 MNHEY, CDR2 SVGAGI. V was clipped by 5 bases and J by 4 bases, with 11 bases between them. Here the CDR3 DNA reads TGTGCCAGCAGTCCGGGACACTCCTATGGCTACACCTTC. It codes for CASSPGHSYGYTF.